This TCR beta chain was sequenced for a study of OX40 agonist ivuxolimab in advanced cancers. Study summary: Every 2 weeks, patients received ivuxolimab intravenously, dosed at 0.01 to 10 mg/kg. The group had a mean age of about 60 years, ranged from roughly 23 to 85, and was less than 85% male. Regarding the study as a whole: Part of the nonresponder group also had normalized T-cell clonal expansion that was low.

Sequencing used immunoSEQ multiplex PCR; TCRdb keeps in-frame clones, though not all of them. Here the sample spans fewer than 14,000 clones, 74% being singletons. In the case of this clone: What it recognizes is unknown.

Germline lookup yields CDR1 SQVTM and CDR2 ANQGSEA. This CDR3 contains 16 residues. V lost 3 bases, J lost 3 bases, and 11 bases stayed unmatched. Sequences were derived from CD4+ or CD8+ T cells sorted from blood, sampled in a trial of the OX40 agonist ivuxolimab. The chain combines TRBV29-1 with TRBJ2-7, with 10 positions matching TRBD2. This TCR came from an adult with an advanced solid tumor such as melanoma, head and neck, liver or kidney cancer. CDR3 DNA: TGCAGCGTTGAGTCGGGAGGGGCTAGCGGGAGCTACGAGCAGTACTTC. Translating it yields CSVESGGASGSYEQYF.